A single sample is the source of the 15 T cell receptor beta chains below, sequenced in a study of blood T cells in healthy people across ages. It was with a sample-barcoded 5' primer and a J-beta primer mix that a second PCR of roughly 7 to 12 cycles was run. One entry per CDR3 protein results from TCRdb running MiXCR on the 5' RACE reads. The sample carries 950,000 to 1,200,000 distinct CDR3 sequences, roughly two fifths recorded once. Sequencing was carried out using blood. The origin of the receptors is a man between 18 and 29 years old in good health.

The chain has TRBV28 and TRBJ1-1; the match to TRBD1 covers 8 bases. V shed 7 bases, J shed 3 bases, and the junction held 4 bases outside the gene matches. CDR1 is MDHEN and CDR2 is SYDVKM in the germline V gene. CDR3 length: 13 amino acids. The CDR3 loop reads CASNQQGDTEAFF. In DNA form, the CDR3 reads TGTGCCAGCAACCAACAGGGGGACACTGAAGCTTTCTTT.

The rearrangement links TRBV7-2 to TRBJ1-5; D is unresolved. With 5 bases removed from V and 6 bases from J, the gap between germline ends came to 11 bases. Germline CDR1 and CDR2: SGHTA and FQGNSA. This CDR3 spans 13 amino acids. The chain's CDR3 is CASSQRTGQPQHF. In DNA, the CDR3 is TGTGCCAGCAGCCAAAGAACGGGTCAGCCCCAGCATTTT.

The chain recombines TRBV4-3 with TRBJ2-7; D could derive from TRBD1 or TRBD2 (5 bases each). The CDR3 is made up of 14 amino acids. V dropped 4 bases and J dropped 7 bases, with 17 bases sitting between them. The germline CDR1 and CDR2 sequences are LGHNA and YSLEER. In nucleotides, the CDR3 is TGCGCCAGCAGCCCTAGGCCGGAGGACAAGGAGCAGTACTTC. Translated: CASSPRPEDKEQYF.

This chain joins TRBV20-1 and TRBJ2-5; D gene uncertain. The DNA end is a closer match to TRBJ2-1, so the J assignment may be wrong. The CDR3 totals 13 residues. Per germline, CDR1 DFQATT and CDR2 SNEGSKA (reference sequence). Written as DNA, the CDR3 is TGCAGTGCTGTTAACGCGGACCAAGAGACCCAGTTCTTC. Protein sequence: CSAVNADQETQFF.

Only a few counts were recorded for this clonotype. The V and J genes are TRBV12-3 or TRBV12-4 and TRBJ2-3; tentative D call: TRBD2 (5 bases). Trimming took off 3 bases at V and 2 bases at J, with 9 bases between the two ends. The CDR3 spans 14 residues. CDR3 sequence (DNA): TGTGCCAGCAGTTTGTCGAGGGCCACAGATACGCAGTATTTT. This encodes CASSLSRATDTQYF.

In its sample, this clonotype was seen a few times. This chain uses TRBV25-1 with TRBJ1-2; D unresolved. Germline V gene data show CDR1 as MGHDK and CDR2 as SYGVNS. The CDR3 consists of 16 residues. V shed 6 bases and J shed 0 bases, with 17 bases lying between them. The CDR3 protein is CASSGKNPPANYGYTF. The DNA for the CDR3 is TGTGCCAGCAGCGGGAAGAACCCTCCGGCTAACTATGGCTACACCTTC.

The chain joins TRBV6-1 to TRBJ1-5, with TRBD1 as a possible D gene (6 bases). V was pared by 7 bases and J by 4 bases, with 14 bases between. The germline V gene encodes CDR1 MNHNS and CDR2 SASEGT. The CDR3 contains 14 residues. For the CDR3, the DNA is TGTGCCAGCATAATGTCGGGGGCAAATCAGCCCCAGCATTTT. Residues: CASIMSGANQPQHF.

This sequence joins TRBV12-3 or TRBV12-4 and TRBJ1-5; D is unresolved. The CDR3 is 15 residues long. Trimming shortened V by 6 bases and J by 4 bases, and 16 bases separated the two germline ends. This chain's CDR3 is CASSPLKGGNQPQHF. The CDR3 nucleotides read TGTGCCAGCAGCCCCCTAAAAGGTGGAAATCAGCCCCAGCATTTT.

The V and J genes are TRBV10-3 and TRBJ2-3; TRBD2 matches 10 bases. With V trimmed by 1 base and J by 4 bases, 5 bases remained unmatched. This CDR3 has 16 amino acids. CDR1 and CDR2 from the germline V gene are ENHRY and SYGVKD. CDR3 nucleotides: TGTGCCATCAGTGAGTACGTAGCGGGGGGACCAGATACGCAGTATTTT. Encoded protein: CAISEYVAGGPDTQYF.

This clonotype came up a few times. The chain joins TRBV18 to TRBJ2-5; 7 nucleotides line up with TRBD1. The length of the CDR3 is 16 residues. Per the germline V gene, CDR1 is KGHSH and CDR2 is LQKENI. V gave up 3 bases and J gave up 1 base; unmatched junction bases: 8. The CDR3 bases are TGTGCCAGCTCACCTACCGTCGGACAGGTCCAAGAGACCCAGTACTTC. Protein: CASSPTVGQVQETQYF.

As regards this clonotype: The junction departs from germline at one end; a sequencing error may be responsible. The chain joins TRBV6-5 to TRBJ2-3; D is perhaps TRBD2 (6 bases). CDR1 is MNHEY and CDR2 is SVGAGI in the germline V gene. CDR3 length: 13 amino acids. The DNA of the CDR3 is TGTGCCAGCAGCCTCGACGGCGGGGATACGAAGTATTTT. Amino acids: CASSLDGGDTKYF.

V gene TRBV11-1 combines with J gene TRBJ2-1; perhaps TRBD1 as D (5 bases). Germline CDR1 is SGHAT and CDR2 is FQDESV (reference sequence). The CDR3 length is 16 residues. Trimming stripped 5 bases from V and 2 bases from J, with 16 bases between. The CDR3 loop is CASSGPQGYTYNEQFF. Here the CDR3 DNA reads TGTGCCAGCAGCGGGCCCCAGGGCTACACCTACAATGAGCAGTTCTTC.

The sample holds a few counts of this clonotype. V and J are TRBV5-1 and TRBJ2-1, with D uncertain. This CDR3 contains 13 residues. In germline, CDR1 is SGHRS, CDR2 YFSETQ. Trimming removed 0 bases at V and 8 bases at J, with 9 bases between. The CDR3, as DNA: TGCGCCAGCAGCTTGGGCTATACCTATGAGCAGTTCTTC. It translates to CASSLGYTYEQFF.

This clonotype was seen only a few times. The chain employs TRBV12-3 or TRBV12-4 and TRBJ1-4; D is ambiguous. V was trimmed by 5 bases and J by 7 bases, leaving 14 bases between them. CDR3 length: 14 amino acids. CDR3 region: CASSPTETGEKLFF. The CDR3 bases are TGTGCCAGCAGTCCGACTGAGACGGGTGAAAAACTGTTTTTT.

This clonotype was observed a handful of times. The chain carries TRBV7-9 and TRBJ2-5, with D unresolved. This CDR3 comprises 15 residues. Germline V gene data show CDR1 as SEHNR and CDR2 as FQNEAQ (reference sequence). V was clipped by 6 bases and J by 1 base, with 15 bases between them. The CDR3 loop reads CASSSRRNSQETQYF. As DNA, the CDR3 is TGTGCCAGCAGTTCGCGACGGAATAGCCAAGAGACCCAGTACTTC.